Sequencing of this TCR beta chain was carried out in a study of vaccination effects on CD4 cells after COVID-19. Study details: The researchers cultured 1.5 million to 2.5 million PBMC per well with approximately 10 IU/ml IL-2 and roughly 10 ug/ml peptides. Study findings and constraints: Healthy vaccinees showed cross-reactivity with common cold coronaviruses in only 1 of 255 vaccine-induced clones.

In the case of this clone: Its specificity is unknown.

After removal of 0 bases from V and 3 bases from J, the junction contained 8 bases not matched to a gene. Germline V CDR1 and CDR2: SEHNR, FQNEAQ (reference sequence). The CDR3 spans 16 residues. Here immunoSEQ multiplex PCR was the method, and the copy in TCRdb shows in-frame clones only, minus some. The sample contains 45,000 to 55,000 clones, about 70% of which appear only once. With 9 to 11 days of culture completed, CD4+ T cells were isolated. Vaccine administered to participants consisted of two doses of either BNT162b2 or mRNA-1273. Nucleocapsid antibody tests were negative, and the vaccine recipients had no prior SARS-CoV-2 infection.

The input for sequencing was CD4+ T cells from PBMCs cultured without peptide, taken after COVID-19 vaccination. The chain joins TRBV7-9 to TRBJ2-7, with 7 positions matching TRBD1. The source of this sequence is a human donor who received a COVID-19 vaccine. CDR3 region: CASSLARFRGHYEQYF. The CDR3 nucleotides are TGTGCCAGCAGCTTAGCGCGGTTTAGGGGGCACTACGAGCAGTACTTC.